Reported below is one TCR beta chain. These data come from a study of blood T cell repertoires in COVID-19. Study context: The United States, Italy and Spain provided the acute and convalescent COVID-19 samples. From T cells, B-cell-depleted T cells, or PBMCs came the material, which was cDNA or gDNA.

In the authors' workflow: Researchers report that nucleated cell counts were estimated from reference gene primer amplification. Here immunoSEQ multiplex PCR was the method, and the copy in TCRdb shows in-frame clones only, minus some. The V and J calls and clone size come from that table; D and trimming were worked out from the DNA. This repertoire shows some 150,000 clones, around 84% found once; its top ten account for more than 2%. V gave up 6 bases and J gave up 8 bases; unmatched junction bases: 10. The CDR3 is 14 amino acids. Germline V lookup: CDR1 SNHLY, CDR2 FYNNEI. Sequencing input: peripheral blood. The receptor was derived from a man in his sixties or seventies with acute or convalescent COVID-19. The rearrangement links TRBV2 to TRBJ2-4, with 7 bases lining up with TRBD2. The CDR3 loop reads CASSLLLSGDIQYF. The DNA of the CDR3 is TGTGCCAGCAGCCTCCTTTTGAGCGGGGACATTCAGTACTTC.